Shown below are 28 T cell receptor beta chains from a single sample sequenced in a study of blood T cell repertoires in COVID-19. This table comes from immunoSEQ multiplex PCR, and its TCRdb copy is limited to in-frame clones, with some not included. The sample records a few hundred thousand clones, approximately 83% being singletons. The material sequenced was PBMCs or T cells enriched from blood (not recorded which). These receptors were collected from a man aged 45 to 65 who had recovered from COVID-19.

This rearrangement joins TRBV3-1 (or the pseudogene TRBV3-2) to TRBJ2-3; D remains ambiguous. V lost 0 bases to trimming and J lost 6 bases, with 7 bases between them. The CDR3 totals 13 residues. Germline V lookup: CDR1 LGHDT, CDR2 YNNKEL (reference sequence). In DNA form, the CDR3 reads TGTGCCAGCAGCCAAGACTGGCGGGATACGCAGTATTTT. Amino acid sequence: CASSQDWRDTQYF.

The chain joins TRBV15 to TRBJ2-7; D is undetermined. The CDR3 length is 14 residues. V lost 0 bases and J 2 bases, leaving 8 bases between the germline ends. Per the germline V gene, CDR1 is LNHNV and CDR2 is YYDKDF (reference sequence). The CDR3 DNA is TGTGCCACCAGCAGAGACAGGTTAGCCTACGAGCAGTACTTC. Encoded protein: CATSRDRLAYEQYF. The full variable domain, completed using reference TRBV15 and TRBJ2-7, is DAMVIQNPRYQVTQFGKPVTLSCSQTLNHNVMYWYQQKSSQAPKLLFHYYDKDFNNEADTPDNFQSRRPNTSFCFLDIRSPGLGDTAMYLCATSRDRLAYEQYFGPGTRLTVT.

The DNA of the CDR3 is TGTGCCAGCAGCTACTCCGGGCAGCCCCAGCATTTT. The encoded protein is CASSYSGQPQHF. V is TRBV27 and J is TRBJ1-5; no clear D. Germline V lookup: CDR1 MNHEY, CDR2 SMNVEV (reference sequence). Between the trimmed V and J ends, which lost 6 bases and 7 bases, there was a span of 10 bases. This CDR3 contains 12 residues.

CDR3 region: CASSGLATHEQYF. The CDR3 nucleotides read TGCGCCAGCAGTGGACTAGCGACCCACGAGCAGTACTTC. This rearrangement joins TRBV10-1 to TRBJ2-7; 8 nucleotides match TRBD2. V lost 4 bases, J lost 5 bases, and 4 bases stayed unmatched. Germline values: CDR1 WNHNN, CDR2 SYGVQD (reference sequence). This CDR3 contains 13 residues.

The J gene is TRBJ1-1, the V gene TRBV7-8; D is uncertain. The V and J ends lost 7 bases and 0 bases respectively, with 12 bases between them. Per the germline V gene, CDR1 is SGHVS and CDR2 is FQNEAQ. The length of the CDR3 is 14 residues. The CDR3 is CASTPVNLNTEAFF. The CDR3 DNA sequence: TGTGCCAGCACCCCAGTCAACCTGAACACTGAAGCTTTCTTT.

CDR3 nucleotide sequence: TGTGCCAGCAGTTCCGGGACAGCCTACGAGCAGTACTTC. Translation: CASSSGTAYEQYF. The genes are TRBV12-3 or TRBV12-4 and TRBJ2-7; 7 bases are a match to TRBD1. This CDR3 is 13 amino acids long. Trimming removed 4 bases from V and 2 bases from J; junction bases left unmatched: 2.

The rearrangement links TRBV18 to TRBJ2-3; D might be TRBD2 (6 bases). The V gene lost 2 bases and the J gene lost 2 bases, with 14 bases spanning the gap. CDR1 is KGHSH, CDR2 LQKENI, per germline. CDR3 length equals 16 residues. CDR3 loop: CASSPGGAGYTDTQYF. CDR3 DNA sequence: TGTGCCAGCTCACCAGGAGGGGCAGGCTACACAGATACGCAGTATTTT.

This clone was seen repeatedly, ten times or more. The CDR3 protein is CASSYDSQGSQYF. CDR3 DNA: TGTGCCAGCAGTTACGACAGCCAGGGGTCCCAGTACTTC. V gene TRBV6-5 combines with J gene TRBJ2-5; maybe TRBD1 (6 bases). Germline V gene sequence: CDR1 MNHEY, CDR2 SVGAGI. Trimming removed 2 bases at V and 9 bases at J, with 13 bases between. The CDR3 runs to 13 residues.

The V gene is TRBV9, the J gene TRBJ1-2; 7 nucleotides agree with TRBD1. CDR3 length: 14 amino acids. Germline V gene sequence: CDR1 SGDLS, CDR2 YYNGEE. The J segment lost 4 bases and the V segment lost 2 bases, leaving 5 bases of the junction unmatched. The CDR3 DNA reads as TGTGCCAGCAGCGTTGGACAGGAGGGCTATGGCTACACCTTC. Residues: CASSVGQEGYGYTF.

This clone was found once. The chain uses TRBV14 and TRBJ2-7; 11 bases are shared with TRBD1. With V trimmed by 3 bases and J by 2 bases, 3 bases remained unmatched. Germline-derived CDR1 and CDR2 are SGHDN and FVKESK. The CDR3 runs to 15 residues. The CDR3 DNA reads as TGTGCCAGCAGCCAGGGGACAGGGGGAACCTACGAGCAGTACTTC. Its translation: CASSQGTGGTYEQYF.

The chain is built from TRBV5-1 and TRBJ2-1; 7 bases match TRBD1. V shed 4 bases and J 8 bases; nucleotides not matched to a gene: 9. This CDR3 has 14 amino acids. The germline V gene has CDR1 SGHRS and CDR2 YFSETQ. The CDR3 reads CASSPGQVLDEQFF. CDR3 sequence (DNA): TGCGCCAGCAGCCCAGGACAGGTTTTGGATGAGCAGTTCTTC. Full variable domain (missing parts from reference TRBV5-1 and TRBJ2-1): KAGVTQTPRYLIKTRGQQVTLSCSPISGHRSVSWYQQTPGQGLQFLFEYFSETQRNKGNFPGRFSGRQFSNSRSEMNVSTLELGDSALYLCASSPGQVLDEQFFGPGTRLTVL.

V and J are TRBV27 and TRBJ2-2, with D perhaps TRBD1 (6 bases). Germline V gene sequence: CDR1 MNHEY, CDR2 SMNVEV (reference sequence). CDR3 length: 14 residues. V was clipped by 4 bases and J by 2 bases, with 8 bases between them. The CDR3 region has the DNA TGTGCCAGCAGTTATGGGGGCAACACCGGGGAGCTGTTTTTT. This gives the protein CASSYGGNTGELFF.

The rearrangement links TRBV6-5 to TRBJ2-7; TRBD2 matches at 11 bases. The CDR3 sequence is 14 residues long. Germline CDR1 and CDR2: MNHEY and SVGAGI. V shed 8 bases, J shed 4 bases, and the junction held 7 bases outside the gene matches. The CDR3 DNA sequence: TGTGCCAGCCGGGTAGCGGGGGGGCCATACGAGCAGTACTTC. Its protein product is CASRVAGGPYEQYF.

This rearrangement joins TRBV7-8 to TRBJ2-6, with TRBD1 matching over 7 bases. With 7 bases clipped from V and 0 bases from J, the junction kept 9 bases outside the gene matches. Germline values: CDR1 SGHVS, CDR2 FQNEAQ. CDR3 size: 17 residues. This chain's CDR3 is CASKPGQTSSGANVLTF. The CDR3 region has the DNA TGTGCCAGCAAACCGGGACAGACTTCCTCTGGGGCCAACGTCCTGACTTTC.

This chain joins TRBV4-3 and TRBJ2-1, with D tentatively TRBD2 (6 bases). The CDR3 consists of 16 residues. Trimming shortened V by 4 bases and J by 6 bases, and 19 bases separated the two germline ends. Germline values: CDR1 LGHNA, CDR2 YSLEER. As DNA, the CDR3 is TGCGCCAGCAGCCGATTTATAAGGGGAGGTGCCAATGAGCAGTTCTTC. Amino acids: CASSRFIRGGANEQFF.

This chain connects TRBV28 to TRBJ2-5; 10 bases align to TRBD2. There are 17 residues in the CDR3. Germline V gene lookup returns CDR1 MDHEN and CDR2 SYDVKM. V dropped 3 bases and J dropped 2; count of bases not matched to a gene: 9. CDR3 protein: CASSLLGGAGGQETQYF. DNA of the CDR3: TGTGCCAGCAGTTTGCTGGGGGGAGCGGGAGGGCAAGAGACCCAGTACTTC.

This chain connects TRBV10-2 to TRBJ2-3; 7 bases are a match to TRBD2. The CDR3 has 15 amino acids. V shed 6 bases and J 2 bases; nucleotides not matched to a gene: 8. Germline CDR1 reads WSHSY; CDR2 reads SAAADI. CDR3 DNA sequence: TGCGCCAGCAGCGATGGGGACTACACCACAGATACGCAGTATTTT. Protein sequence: CASSDGDYTTDTQYF.

As DNA, the CDR3 is TGTGCCAGCTCACCACTCCGCGGGACTGGCACAGATACGCAGTATTTT. This gives the protein CASSPLRGTGTDTQYF. This sequence joins TRBV18 and TRBJ2-3; D may be TRBD2 (6 bases). Germline CDR1 is KGHSH and CDR2 is LQKENI. V was shortened by 1 base and J by 1 base, with 12 bases between the two germline ends. This CDR3 has 16 residues.

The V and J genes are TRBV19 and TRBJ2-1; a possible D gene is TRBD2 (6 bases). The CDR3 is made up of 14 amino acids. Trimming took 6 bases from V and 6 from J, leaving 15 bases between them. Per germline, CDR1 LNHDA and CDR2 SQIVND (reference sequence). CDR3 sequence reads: CASSDTSRINEQFF. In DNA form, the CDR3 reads TGTGCCAGTAGCGACACTAGCAGGATCAATGAGCAGTTCTTC. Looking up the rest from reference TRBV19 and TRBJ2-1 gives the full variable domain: DGGITQSPKYLFRKEGQNVTLSCEQNLNHDAMYWYRQDPGQGLRLIYYSQIVNDFQKGDIAEGYSVSREKKESFPLTVTSAQKNPTAFYLCASSDTSRINEQFFGPGTRLTVL.

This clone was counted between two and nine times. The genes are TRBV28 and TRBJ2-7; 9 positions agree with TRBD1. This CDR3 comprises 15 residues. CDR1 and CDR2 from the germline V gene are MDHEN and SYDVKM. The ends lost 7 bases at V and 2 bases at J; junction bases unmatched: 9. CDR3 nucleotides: TGTGCCAGCACCACCACGGGACAGGGCACCTACGAGCAGTACTTC. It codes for CASTTTGQGTYEQYF.

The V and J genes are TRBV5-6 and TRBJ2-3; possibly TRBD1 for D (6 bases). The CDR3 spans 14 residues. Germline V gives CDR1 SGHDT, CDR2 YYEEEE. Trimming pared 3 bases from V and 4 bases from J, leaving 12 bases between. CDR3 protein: CASSSAAGADTQYF. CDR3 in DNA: TGTGCCAGCAGCTCGGCAGCAGGGGCAGATACGCAGTATTTT. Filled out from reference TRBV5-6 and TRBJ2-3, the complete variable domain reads DAGVTQSPTHLIKTRGQQVTLRCSPKSGHDTVSWYQQALGQGPQFIFQYYEEEERQRGNFPDRFSGHQFPNYSSELNVNALLLGDSALYLCASSSAAGADTQYFGPGTRLTVL.

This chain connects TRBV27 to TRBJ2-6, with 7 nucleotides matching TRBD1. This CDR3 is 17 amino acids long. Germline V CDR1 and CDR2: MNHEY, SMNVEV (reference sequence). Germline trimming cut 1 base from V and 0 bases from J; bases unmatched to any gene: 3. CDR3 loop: CASSLFGTASGANVLTF. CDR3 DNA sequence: TGTGCCAGCAGTTTATTCGGGACAGCCTCTGGGGCCAACGTCCTGACTTTC.

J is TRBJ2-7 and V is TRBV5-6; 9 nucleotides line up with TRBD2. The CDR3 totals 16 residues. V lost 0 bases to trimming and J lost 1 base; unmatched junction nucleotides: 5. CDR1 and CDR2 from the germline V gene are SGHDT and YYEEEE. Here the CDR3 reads CASSLGGTSTSYEQYF. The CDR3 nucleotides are TGTGCCAGCAGCTTGGGGGGGACTAGCACTTCCTACGAGCAGTACTTC. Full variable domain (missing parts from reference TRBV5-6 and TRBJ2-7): DAGVTQSPTHLIKTRGQQVTLRCSPKSGHDTVSWYQQALGQGPQFIFQYYEEEERQRGNFPDRFSGHQFPNYSSELNVNALLLGDSALYLCASSLGGTSTSYEQYFGPGTRLTVT.

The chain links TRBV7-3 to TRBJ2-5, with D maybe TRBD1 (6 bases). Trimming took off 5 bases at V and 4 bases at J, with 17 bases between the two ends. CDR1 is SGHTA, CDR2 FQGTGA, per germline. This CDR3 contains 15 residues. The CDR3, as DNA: TGTGCCAGCAGCCAGAGTGGGGGCAGCGGAGAGACCCAGTACTTC. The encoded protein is CASSQSGGSGETQYF.

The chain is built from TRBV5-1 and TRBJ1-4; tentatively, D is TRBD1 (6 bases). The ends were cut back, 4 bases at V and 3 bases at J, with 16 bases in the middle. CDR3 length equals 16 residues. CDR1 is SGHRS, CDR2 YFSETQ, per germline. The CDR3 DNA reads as TGCGCCAGCAGCATTACAGGGTCGGTAGCTAATGAAAAACTGTTTTTT. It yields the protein CASSITGSVANEKLFF.

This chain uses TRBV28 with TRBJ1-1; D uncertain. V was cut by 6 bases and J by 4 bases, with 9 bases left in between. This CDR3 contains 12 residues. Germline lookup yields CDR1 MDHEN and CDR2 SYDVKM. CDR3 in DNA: TGTGCCAGCAGCCTAAGTTTCACTGAAGCTTTCTTT. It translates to CASSLSFTEAFF.

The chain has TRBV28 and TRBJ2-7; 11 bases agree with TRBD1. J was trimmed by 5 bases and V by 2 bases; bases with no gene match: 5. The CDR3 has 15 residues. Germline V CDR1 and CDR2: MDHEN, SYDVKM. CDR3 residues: CASSLPGQGDHEQYF. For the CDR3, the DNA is TGTGCCAGCAGTTTACCGGGACAGGGGGACCACGAGCAGTACTTC.

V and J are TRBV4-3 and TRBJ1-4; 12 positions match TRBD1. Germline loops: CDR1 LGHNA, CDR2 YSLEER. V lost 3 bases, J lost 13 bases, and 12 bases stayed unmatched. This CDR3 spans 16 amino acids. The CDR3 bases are TGCGCCAGCAGCCAGGCGCTCCGGGACAGGGGGCCGGGACTGTTTTTT. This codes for CASSQALRDRGPGLFF.